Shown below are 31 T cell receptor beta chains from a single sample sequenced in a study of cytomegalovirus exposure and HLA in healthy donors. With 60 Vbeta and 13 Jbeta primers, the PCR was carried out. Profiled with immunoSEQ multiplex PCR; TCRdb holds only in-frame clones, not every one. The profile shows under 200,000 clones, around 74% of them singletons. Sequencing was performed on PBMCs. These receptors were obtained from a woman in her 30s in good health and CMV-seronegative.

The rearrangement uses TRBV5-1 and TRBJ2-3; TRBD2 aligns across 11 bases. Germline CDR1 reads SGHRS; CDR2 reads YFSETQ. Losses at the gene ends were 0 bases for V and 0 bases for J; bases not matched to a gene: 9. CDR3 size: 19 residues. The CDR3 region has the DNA TGCGCCAGCAGCTTGGGTGGGTCTAGCGGGGGGCTCAGCACAGATACGCAGTATTTT. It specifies CASSLGGSSGGLSTDTQYF.

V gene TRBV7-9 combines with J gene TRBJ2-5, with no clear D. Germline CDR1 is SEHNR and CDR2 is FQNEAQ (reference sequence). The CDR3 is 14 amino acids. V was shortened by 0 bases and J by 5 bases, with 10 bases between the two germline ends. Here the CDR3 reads CASSLAPVWETQYF. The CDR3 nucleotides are TGTGCCAGCAGCTTAGCGCCGGTATGGGAGACCCAGTACTTC.

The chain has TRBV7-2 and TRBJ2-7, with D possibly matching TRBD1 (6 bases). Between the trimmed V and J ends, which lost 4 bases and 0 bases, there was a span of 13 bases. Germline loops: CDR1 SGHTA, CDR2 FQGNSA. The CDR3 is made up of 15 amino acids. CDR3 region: CASSSGTPSSYEQYF. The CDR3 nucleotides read TGTGCCAGCAGCTCCGGGACACCGAGCTCCTACGAGCAGTACTTC.

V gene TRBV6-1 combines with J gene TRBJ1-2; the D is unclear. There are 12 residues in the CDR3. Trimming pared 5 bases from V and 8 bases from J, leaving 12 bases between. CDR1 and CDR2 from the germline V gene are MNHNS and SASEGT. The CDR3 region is CASSNLGAGYTF. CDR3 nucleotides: TGTGCCAGCAGTAACCTTGGAGCGGGCTACACCTTC.

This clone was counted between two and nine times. The CDR3 DNA reads as TGTGCCTGGATAGGGGGCCGGACAGGGAGGGAGGTAGCTTTCTTT. Translation gives CAWIGGRTGREVAFF. This rearrangement joins TRBV30 to TRBJ1-1; 8 bases are shared with TRBD1. V shed 4 bases, J shed 10 bases, and the junction held 17 bases outside the gene matches. Germline V gives CDR1 GTSNPN, CDR2 SVGIG (reference sequence). The CDR3 runs 15 residues.

CDR3 sequence: CASMTGARGAEAFF. In DNA, the CDR3 is TGTGCCAGCATGACAGGGGCTCGGGGCGCTGAAGCTTTCTTT. This chain joins TRBV6-1 and TRBJ1-1; 8 positions agree with TRBD1. Germline loops: CDR1 MNHNS, CDR2 SASEGT. The CDR3 spans 14 residues. V shed 7 bases, J shed 6 bases, and the junction held 10 bases outside the gene matches.

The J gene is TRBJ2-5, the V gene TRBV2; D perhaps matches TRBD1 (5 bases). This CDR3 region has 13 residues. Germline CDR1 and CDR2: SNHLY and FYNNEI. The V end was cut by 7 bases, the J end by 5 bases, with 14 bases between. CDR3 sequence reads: CASTPTAGETQYF. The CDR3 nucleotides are TGTGCCAGCACTCCTACAGCAGGGGAGACCCAGTACTTC.

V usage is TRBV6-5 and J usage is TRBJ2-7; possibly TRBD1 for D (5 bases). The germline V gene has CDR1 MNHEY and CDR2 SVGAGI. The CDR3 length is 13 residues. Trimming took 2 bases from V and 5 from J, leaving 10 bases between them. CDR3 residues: CASSYLGADEQYF. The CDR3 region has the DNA TGTGCCAGCAGTTACCTAGGGGCTGACGAGCAGTACTTC.

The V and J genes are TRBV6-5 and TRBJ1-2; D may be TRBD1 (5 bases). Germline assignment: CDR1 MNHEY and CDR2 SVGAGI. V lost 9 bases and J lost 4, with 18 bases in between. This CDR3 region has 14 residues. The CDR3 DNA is TGTGCCAGTCTGAAATCAGGACAAAGCTATGGCTACACCTTC. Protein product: CASLKSGQSYGYTF.

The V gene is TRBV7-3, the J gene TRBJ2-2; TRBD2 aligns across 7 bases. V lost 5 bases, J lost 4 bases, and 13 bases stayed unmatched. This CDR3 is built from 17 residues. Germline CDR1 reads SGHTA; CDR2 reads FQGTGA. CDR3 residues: CASSPRPTSKFTGELFF. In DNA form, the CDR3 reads TGTGCCAGCAGCCCCCGGCCGACTAGCAAATTCACCGGGGAGCTGTTTTTT.

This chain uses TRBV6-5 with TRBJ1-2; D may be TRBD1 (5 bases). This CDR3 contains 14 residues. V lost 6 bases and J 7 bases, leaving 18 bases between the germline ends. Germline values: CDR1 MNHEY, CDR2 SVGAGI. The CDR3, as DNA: TGTGCCAGCAGCTGGGTTGGAGGGGAGGCTGGCTACACCTTC. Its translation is CASSWVGGEAGYTF.

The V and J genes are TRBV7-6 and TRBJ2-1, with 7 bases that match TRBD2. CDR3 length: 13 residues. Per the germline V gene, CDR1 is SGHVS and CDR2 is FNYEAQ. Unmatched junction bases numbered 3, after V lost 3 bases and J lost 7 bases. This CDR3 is CASSFQLANEQFF. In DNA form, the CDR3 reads TGTGCCAGCAGCTTTCAACTAGCGAATGAGCAGTTCTTC.

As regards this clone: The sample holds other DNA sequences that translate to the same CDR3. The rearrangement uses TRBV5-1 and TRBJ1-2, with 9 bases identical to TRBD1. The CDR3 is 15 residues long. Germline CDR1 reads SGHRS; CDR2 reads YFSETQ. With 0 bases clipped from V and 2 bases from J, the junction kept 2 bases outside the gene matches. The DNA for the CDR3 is TGCGCCAGCAGCTTGGCCGGGACAGGGAACTATGGCTACACCTTC. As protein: CASSLAGTGNYGYTF.

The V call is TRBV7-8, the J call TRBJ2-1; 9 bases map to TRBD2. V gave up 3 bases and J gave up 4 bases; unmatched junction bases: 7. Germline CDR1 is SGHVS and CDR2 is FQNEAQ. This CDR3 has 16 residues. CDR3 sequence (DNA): TGTGCCAGCAGCTTGACGCTAGCGGGGTCGTACAATGAGCAGTTCTTC. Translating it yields CASSLTLAGSYNEQFF.

CDR3 region: CAISESTGPEAFF. The CDR3, as DNA: TGTGCCATCAGTGAGTCAACAGGGCCAGAAGCTTTCTTT. The chain has TRBV10-3 and TRBJ1-1, with D perhaps TRBD1 (6 bases). The germline V and J ends were trimmed by 0 bases and 8 bases, with 10 bases remaining between them. This CDR3 spans 13 amino acids. Germline CDR1 is ENHRY and CDR2 is SYGVKD.

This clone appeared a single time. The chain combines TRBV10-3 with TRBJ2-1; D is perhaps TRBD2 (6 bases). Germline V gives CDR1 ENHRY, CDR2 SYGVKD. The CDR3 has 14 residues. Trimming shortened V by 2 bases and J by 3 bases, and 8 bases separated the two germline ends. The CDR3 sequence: CAISEAGNYNEQFF. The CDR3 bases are TGTGCCATCAGTGAGGCGGGGAACTACAATGAGCAGTTCTTC.

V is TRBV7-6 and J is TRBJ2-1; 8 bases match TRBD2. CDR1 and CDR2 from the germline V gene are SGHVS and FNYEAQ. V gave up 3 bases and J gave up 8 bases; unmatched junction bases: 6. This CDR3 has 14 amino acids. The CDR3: CASSLRLAGYEQFF. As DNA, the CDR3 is TGTGCCAGCAGCTTGAGGCTAGCGGGCTATGAGCAGTTCTTC. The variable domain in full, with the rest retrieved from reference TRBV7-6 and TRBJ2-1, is GAGVSQSPRYKVTKRGQDVALRCDPISGHVSLYWYRQALGQGPEFLTYFNYEAQQDKSGLPNDRFSAERPEGSISTLTIQRTEQRDSAMYRCASSLRLAGYEQFFGPGTRLTVL.

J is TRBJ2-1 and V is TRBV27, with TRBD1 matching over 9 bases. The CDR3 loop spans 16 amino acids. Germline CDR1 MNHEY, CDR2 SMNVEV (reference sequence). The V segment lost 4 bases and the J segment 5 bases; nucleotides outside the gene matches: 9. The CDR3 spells CASSSYRGLGHNEQFF. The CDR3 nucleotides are TGTGCCAGCAGTTCCTACAGGGGGCTCGGCCACAATGAGCAGTTCTTC.

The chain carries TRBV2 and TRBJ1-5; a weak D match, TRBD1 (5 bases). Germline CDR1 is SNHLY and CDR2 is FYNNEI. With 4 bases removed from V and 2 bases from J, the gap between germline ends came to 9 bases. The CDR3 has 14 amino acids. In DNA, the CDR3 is TGTGCCAGCAGTGTAGGGGTAGGCAATCAGCCCCAGCATTTT. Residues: CASSVGVGNQPQHF.

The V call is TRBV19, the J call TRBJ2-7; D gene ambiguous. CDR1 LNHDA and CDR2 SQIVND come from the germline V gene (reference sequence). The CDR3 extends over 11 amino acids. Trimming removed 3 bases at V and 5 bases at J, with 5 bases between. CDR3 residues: CASSIFDEQYF. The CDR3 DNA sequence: TGTGCCAGTAGTATCTTCGACGAGCAGTACTTC.

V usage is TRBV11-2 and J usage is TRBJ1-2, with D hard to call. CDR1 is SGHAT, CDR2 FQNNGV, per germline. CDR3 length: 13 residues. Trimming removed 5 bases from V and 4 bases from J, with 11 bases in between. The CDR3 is CASSRDSLYGYTF. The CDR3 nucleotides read TGTGCCAGCAGCCGCGACTCCCTCTATGGCTACACCTTC.

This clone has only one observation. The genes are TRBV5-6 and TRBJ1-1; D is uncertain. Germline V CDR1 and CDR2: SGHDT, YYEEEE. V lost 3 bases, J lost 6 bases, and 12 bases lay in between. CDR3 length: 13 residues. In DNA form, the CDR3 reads TGTGCCAGCAGCTCGCGAGTTTCGGCTGAAGCTTTCTTT. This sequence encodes CASSSRVSAEAFF.

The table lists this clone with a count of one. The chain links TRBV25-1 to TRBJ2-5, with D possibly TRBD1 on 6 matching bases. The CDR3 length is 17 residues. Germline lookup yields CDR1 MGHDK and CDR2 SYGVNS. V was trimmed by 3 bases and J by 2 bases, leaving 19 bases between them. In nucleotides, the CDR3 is TGTGCCAGCAGTGATCAAGAGACAGGAACGGCACAAGAGACCCAGTACTTC. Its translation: CASSDQETGTAQETQYF.

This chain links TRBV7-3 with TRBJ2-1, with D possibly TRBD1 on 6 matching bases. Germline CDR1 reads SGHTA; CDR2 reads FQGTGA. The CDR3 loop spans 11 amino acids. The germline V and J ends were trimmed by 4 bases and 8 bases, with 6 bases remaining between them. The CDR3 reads CASSSGDEQFF. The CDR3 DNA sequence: TGTGCCAGCAGCTCAGGGGATGAGCAGTTCTTC.

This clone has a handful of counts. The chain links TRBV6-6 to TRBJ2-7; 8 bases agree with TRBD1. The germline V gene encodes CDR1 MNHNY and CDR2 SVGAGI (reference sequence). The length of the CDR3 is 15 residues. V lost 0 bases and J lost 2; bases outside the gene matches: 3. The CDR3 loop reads CASSYSRTGTYEQYF. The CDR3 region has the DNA TGTGCCAGCAGTTACTCGAGGACAGGGACCTACGAGCAGTACTTC.

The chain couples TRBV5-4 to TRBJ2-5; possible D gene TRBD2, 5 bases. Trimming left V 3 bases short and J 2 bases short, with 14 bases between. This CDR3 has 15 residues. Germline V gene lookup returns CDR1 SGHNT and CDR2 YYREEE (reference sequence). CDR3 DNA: TGTGCCAGCAGCTCGCCCCTCGGACTGCAAGAGACCCAGTACTTC. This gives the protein CASSSPLGLQETQYF. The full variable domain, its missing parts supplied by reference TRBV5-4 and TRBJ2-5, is ETGVTQSPTHLIKTRGQQVTLRCSSQSGHNTVSWYQQALGQGPQFIFQYYREEENGRGNFPPRFSGLQFPNYSSELNVNALELDDSALYLCASSSPLGLQETQYFGPGTRLLVL.

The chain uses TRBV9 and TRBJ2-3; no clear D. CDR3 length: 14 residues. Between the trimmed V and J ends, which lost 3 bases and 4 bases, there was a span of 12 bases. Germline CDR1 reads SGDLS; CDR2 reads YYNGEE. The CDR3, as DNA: TGTGCCAGCAGCGCTTACAACCGGGCAGATACGCAGTATTTT. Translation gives CASSAYNRADTQYF.

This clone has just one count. CDR3 nucleotide sequence: TGTGCCAGTAGTACAGGGTGGGCCGGGGAGCTGTTTTTT. This codes for CASSTGWAGELFF. V gene TRBV19 combines with J gene TRBJ2-2, with D possibly matching TRBD1 (5 bases). CDR1 and CDR2 from the germline V gene are LNHDA and SQIVND (reference sequence). The CDR3 is 13 residues long. V was cut by 4 bases and J by 6 bases, with 9 bases left in between.

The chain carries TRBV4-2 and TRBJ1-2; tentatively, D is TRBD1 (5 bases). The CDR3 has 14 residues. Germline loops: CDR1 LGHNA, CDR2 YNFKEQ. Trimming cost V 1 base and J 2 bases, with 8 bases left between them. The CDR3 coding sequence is TGTGCCAGCAGCCAAGGGGGCGAGAACTATGGCTACACCTTC. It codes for CASSQGGENYGYTF.

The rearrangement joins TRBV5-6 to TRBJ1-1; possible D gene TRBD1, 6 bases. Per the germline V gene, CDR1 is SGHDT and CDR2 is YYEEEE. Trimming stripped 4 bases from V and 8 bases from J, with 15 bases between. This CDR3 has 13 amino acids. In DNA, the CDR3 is TGTGCCAGCAGCCCGCAATACAGGGAAGAAGCTTTCTTT. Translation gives CASSPQYREEAFF.

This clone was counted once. The CDR3 nucleotides read TGCGCCAGCAGCAAGCAGGGGATCACCTACGAGCAGTACTTC. Encoded protein: CASSKQGITYEQYF. This sequence joins TRBV5-1 and TRBJ2-7; maybe TRBD1 (6 bases). Deletions cut 4 bases from V and 2 bases from J, with 13 bases between. CDR1 is SGHRS, CDR2 YFSETQ, per germline. The CDR3 loop spans 14 amino acids.